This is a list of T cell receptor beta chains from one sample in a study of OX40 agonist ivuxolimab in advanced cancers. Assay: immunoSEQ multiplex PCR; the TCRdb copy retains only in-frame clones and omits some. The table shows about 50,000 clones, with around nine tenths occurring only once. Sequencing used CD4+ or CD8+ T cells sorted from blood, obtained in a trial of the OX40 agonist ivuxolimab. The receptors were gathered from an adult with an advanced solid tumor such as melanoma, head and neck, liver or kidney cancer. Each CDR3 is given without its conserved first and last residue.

ASSLELSYEQY,TRBV11-2,TRBJ2-7
AISESIGDGTEAF,TRBV10-3,TRBJ1-1
ASSMGWETQY,TRBV19,TRBJ2-5
ASSLTGNEQF,TRBV27,TRBJ2-1
ASSPGSTQGTQPQH,TRBV18,TRBJ1-5
ASSSPPVSGYT,TRBV5-1,TRBJ1-2
ASSLGVGEQY,TRBV7-9,TRBJ2-7
ASTPRGGRGEKLF,TRBV6-5,TRBJ1-4
ASRDTAAYEQY,TRBV6-5,TRBJ2-7
AIRTGGEAEAF,TRBV10-3,TRBJ1-1
ASRNPGTGSIGEQY,TRBV2,TRBJ2-7
ATSRDEDGETQY,TRBV15,TRBJ2-5
ASSHRDSNSPLH,TRBV5-1,TRBJ1-6
ASSQGRTDTQY,TRBV4-1,TRBJ2-3
ASSQDYEQY,TRBV7-2,TRBJ2-7
ASSTDRAATNEKLF,TRBV2,TRBJ1-4
ASSSQGFAKNIQY,TRBV27,TRBJ2-4
ASSARTVSPEAF,TRBV5-1,TRBJ1-1
ASSWGLAGGRTDTQY,TRBV5-1,TRBJ2-3
ASHSGGAGNQPQH,TRBV28,TRBJ1-5
ASSLDRGWQPQH,TRBV27,TRBJ1-5
ASSDSGTYNEQF,TRBV10-1,TRBJ2-1
ASSVNLPGNIQY,TRBV9,TRBJ2-4
SAQLTDTQY,TRBV29-1,TRBJ2-3
ALHEGEAV,TRBV30,TRBJ2-2
AWSSGGILYEQY,TRBV30,TRBJ2-7